This T cell receptor (beta chain) appears in the sequencing data of a study of cytomegalovirus exposure and HLA in healthy donors. Turning to the study itself: Both the roughly 120 validation repertoires and the 600 to 750 first-cohort repertoires used the same platform, as reported by a later analysis.

Sequenced by immunoSEQ multiplex PCR; TCRdb stores in-frame clones only, minus some. Here the sample spans about 160,000 clones, 85% being singletons. General study points: Confirmation in vitro established that a few CMV-associated chains were specific for CMV antigens.

The V gene's germline CDR1 is SGHVS and CDR2 FQNEAQ. The CDR3 is made up of 15 amino acids. The V gene lost 10 bases and the J gene lost 7 bases, with 26 bases spanning the gap. About this clone: What it binds is unknown.

This TCR came from a man aged 25 to 40 in good health and CMV-seropositive. V usage is TRBV7-8 and J usage is TRBJ2-7; a weak D match, TRBD2 (6 bases). The sample was PBMCs. In DNA, the CDR3 is TGTGCCACCATACATGGGCGGGGTCGCCTTTCGGAGCAGTACTTC. Translating gives CATIHGRGRLSEQYF.